The rows below give T cell receptor beta chains drawn from one sample of a study of blood T cells in healthy people across ages. TCRdb itself ran the 5' RACE reads through MiXCR, one entry per CDR3 protein. Of fewer than 1 million distinct CDR3 sequences listed, around 45% are singletons. Sample: blood. These receptors came from a man aged 55 to 70 in good health. The CDR3 runs from the conserved cysteine through the conserved F or W. The D gene is left open where the match is weak. Clone size, where shown, is once, few, many, or a class for clones that have expanded.

v_gene: TRBV30
d_gene: TRBD1
len: 15
j_gene: TRBJ1-1
abundance: NA
CDR3nt: TGTGCCTGGAGTACCAGGGGGGGCCTTTACACTGAAGCTTTCTTT
CDR3aa: CAWSTRGGLYTEAFF

v_gene: TRBV5-5
d_gene: NA
len: 19
j_gene: TRBJ2-1
abundance: NA
CDR3nt: TGTGCCAGCAGCCTAAGGCACACAGACCCATCCATACCCTACAATGAGCAGTTCTTC
CDR3aa: CASSLRHTDPSIPYNEQFF

v_gene: TRBV29-1
d_gene: TRBD1
len: 14
j_gene: TRBJ1-2
abundance: NA
CDR3nt: TGCAGCGCCCGAAAGACAGGGCCCGACTATGGCTACACCTTC
CDR3aa: CSARKTGPDYGYTF

v_gene: TRBV3-1
d_gene: TRBD1
len: 15
j_gene: TRBJ2-7
abundance: few
CDR3nt: TGTGCCAGCAGCCTCTCGACAGGGCCCCTCTACGAGCAGTACTTC
CDR3aa: CASSLSTGPLYEQYF

v_gene: TRBV24-1
d_gene: NA
len: 15
j_gene: TRBJ2-3
abundance: NA
CDR3nt: TGTGCCACCAGTGCCATGGGGCTTACCACAGATACGCAGTATTTT
CDR3aa: CATSAMGLTTDTQYF

v_gene: TRBV24-1
d_gene: NA
len: 11
j_gene: TRBJ2-1
abundance: few
CDR3nt: TGTGCCACCGCGCAGGGTGGCGAGCAGTTCTTC
CDR3aa: CATAQGGEQFF

v_gene: TRBV28
d_gene: TRBD2
len: 17
j_gene: TRBJ2-5
abundance: NA
CDR3nt: TGTGCCAGCAGTTTAACTAGCGGGGGGAAGTACCAAGAGACCCAGTACTTC
CDR3aa: CASSLTSGGKYQETQYF

v_gene: TRBV7-2
d_gene: NA
len: 15
j_gene: TRBJ1-4
abundance: NA
CDR3nt: TGTGCCAGCAGCTTAGTCGGCAGGGGTGTGGGAGAACTGTTTTTT
CDR3aa: CASSLVGRGVGELFF

v_gene: TRBV5-1
d_gene: TRBD1
len: 15
j_gene: TRBJ2-2
abundance: NA
CDR3nt: TGCGCCAGCAGCTTGGGCGACAGGGTTCACGGGGAGCTGTTTTTT
CDR3aa: CASSLGDRVHGELFF

v_gene: TRBV30
d_gene: TRBD2
len: 15
j_gene: TRBJ2-7
abundance: NA
CDR3nt: TGTGCCTGGAGTGGCGGGAGGGGGGAGCCCCACGAGCAGTACTTC
CDR3aa: CAWSGGRGEPHEQYF

v_gene: TRBV5-1
d_gene: TRBD2
len: 16
j_gene: TRBJ2-1
abundance: few
CDR3nt: TGCGCCAGCAGCTTTGGCGGGGGGAGCTCCTACAATGAGCAGTTCTTC
CDR3aa: CASSFGGGSSYNEQFF

v_gene: TRBV18
d_gene: TRBD1
len: 15
j_gene: TRBJ2-5
abundance: once
CDR3nt: TGTGCCAGCTCACCACCACGAGGGGGCGACGAGACCCAGTACTTC
CDR3aa: CASSPPRGGDETQYF

v_gene: TRBV7-9
d_gene: NA
len: 13
j_gene: TRBJ1-6
abundance: NA
CDR3nt: TGTGCCAGCAACGGGATTGGTAATTCACCCCTCCACTTT
CDR3aa: CASNGIGNSPLHF

v_gene: TRBV18
d_gene: TRBD1
len: 13
j_gene: TRBJ1-4
abundance: NA
CDR3nt: TGTGCCAGCTCACAGGACAGGAATGAAGAACTGTTTTTT
CDR3aa: CASSQDRNEELFF

v_gene: TRBV3-1
d_gene: NA
len: 15
j_gene: TRBJ2-5
abundance: NA
CDR3nt: TGTGCCAGCAGCCAAAGTAGAACTAAGACCGGGACCCAGTACTTC
CDR3aa: CASSQSRTKTGTQYF

v_gene: TRBV5-1
d_gene: TRBD1
len: 15
j_gene: TRBJ2-1
abundance: few
CDR3nt: TGCGCCAGCAGCGCCCCGGGACAGGGGCGGAATGAGCAGTTCTTC
CDR3aa: CASSAPGQGRNEQFF

v_gene: TRBV7-2
d_gene: TRBD2
len: 13
j_gene: TRBJ2-3
abundance: few
CDR3nt: TGTGCCAGCAGAAGCGGGGGGCGGGATACGCAGTATTTT
CDR3aa: CASRSGGRDTQYF

v_gene: TRBV4-3
d_gene: NA
len: 16
j_gene: TRBJ2-6
abundance: NA
CDR3nt: TGCGCCAGCAGCCAAGATTTAGCCTCTGGGGCCAACGTCCTGACTTTC
CDR3aa: CASSQDLASGANVLTF

v_gene: TRBV29-1
d_gene: NA
len: 17
j_gene: TRBJ2-3
abundance: NA
CDR3nt: TGCAGCGTGGAGGAGCTTTCAAAGAGCCCTCGCACAGATACGCAGTATTTT
CDR3aa: CSVEELSKSPRTDTQYF

v_gene: TRBV12-3/TRBV12-4
d_gene: TRBD1
len: 14
j_gene: TRBJ2-7
abundance: NA
CDR3nt: TGTGCCAGCAGTTTGACAGGGGGCGAGTACGAGCAGTACTTC
CDR3aa: CASSLTGGEYEQYF

v_gene: TRBV20-1
d_gene: NA
len: 16
j_gene: TRBJ1-6
abundance: NA
CDR3nt: TGCAGTGCTAGGAAAGTACAGGGAGGAGTAAATTCACCCCTCCACTTT
CDR3aa: CSARKVQGGVNSPLHF

v_gene: TRBV20-1
d_gene: TRBD2
len: 15
j_gene: TRBJ2-1
abundance: NA
CDR3nt: TGCAGTGCAAGACTAGCGGGGGCTGGGGGCAATGAGCAGCTCTTC
CDR3aa: CSARLAGAGGNEQLF

v_gene: TRBV30
d_gene: TRBD1
len: 13
j_gene: TRBJ1-6
abundance: few
CDR3nt: TGTGCCTGGAGGGGGACAGGGGATTCACCCCTCCACTTT
CDR3aa: CAWRGTGDSPLHF

v_gene: TRBV9
d_gene: NA
len: 16
j_gene: TRBJ1-4
abundance: few
CDR3nt: TGTGCCAGCAGCATGGGGGAGGGAGCAACTAATGAAAAACTGTTTTTT
CDR3aa: CASSMGEGATNEKLFF

v_gene: TRBV7-4
d_gene: NA
len: 16
j_gene: TRBJ2-5
abundance: NA
CDR3nt: TGTGCCAGCAGCTTAGCGAAGCGGGCCTACCAAGAGACCCAGTACTTC
CDR3aa: CASSLAKRAYQETQYF

v_gene: TRBV6-2/TRBV6-3
d_gene: TRBD2
len: 16
j_gene: TRBJ2-2
abundance: NA
CDR3nt: TGTGCCAGCAGTTTTTTGGGGACTAGGAGCACCGGGGAGCTGTTTTTT
CDR3aa: CASSFLGTRSTGELFF

v_gene: TRBV20-1
d_gene: TRBD1
len: 11
j_gene: TRBJ1-2
abundance: once
CDR3nt: TGCAGCGGACAGGGGAACTATGGCTACACCTTC
CDR3aa: CSGQGNYGYTF

v_gene: TRBV6-5
d_gene: TRBD1
len: 12
j_gene: TRBJ2-7
abundance: few
CDR3nt: TGTGCCAGCAGTTACGAGGGACAGGAGCAGTACTTC
CDR3aa: CASSYEGQEQYF

v_gene: TRBV20-1
d_gene: NA
len: 15
j_gene: TRBJ1-5
abundance: few
CDR3nt: TGCAGTGCTCCACGGGAGAGGCAGGGAGGACAGCCCCAGCATTTT
CDR3aa: CSAPRERQGGQPQHF

v_gene: TRBV18
d_gene: NA
len: 16
j_gene: TRBJ2-1
abundance: once
CDR3nt: TGTGCCAGCTCACCACCAGCCGCGGGGGCATACAATGAGCAGTTCTTC
CDR3aa: CASSPPAAGAYNEQFF

v_gene: TRBV20-1
d_gene: TRBD1
len: 14
j_gene: TRBJ2-3
abundance: NA
CDR3nt: TGCAGTGCTCGGGACAGCGTGGGCACAGATACGCAGTATTTT
CDR3aa: CSARDSVGTDTQYF

v_gene: TRBV5-8
d_gene: TRBD1
len: 14
j_gene: TRBJ1-4
abundance: once
CDR3nt: TGTGCCAGCAGCTCGAACAGGGGCCGAGAAAAACTGTTTTTT
CDR3aa: CASSSNRGREKLFF

v_gene: TRBV7-8
d_gene: NA
len: 17
j_gene: TRBJ1-2
abundance: NA
CDR3nt: TGTGCCAGCAGCTTAGCAATCTCCAACACCGCTAACTATGGCTACACCTTC
CDR3aa: CASSLAISNTANYGYTF

v_gene: TRBV20-1
d_gene: NA
len: 14
j_gene: TRBJ2-1
abundance: many
CDR3nt: TGCAGCCACAGGAACCCTCCCGTACACAATGAGCAGTTCTTC
CDR3aa: CSHRNPPVHNEQFF

v_gene: TRBV29-1
d_gene: NA
len: 11
j_gene: TRBJ1-2
abundance: few
CDR3nt: TGCAGCGTTGTAGTCGATTATGGCTACACCTTC
CDR3aa: CSVVVDYGYTF

v_gene: TRBV9
d_gene: NA
len: 15
j_gene: TRBJ2-7
abundance: NA
CDR3nt: TGTGCCAGCAGCGTAGGGGGACAAACTTCCTACGAGCAGTACTTC
CDR3aa: CASSVGGQTSYEQYF

v_gene: TRBV7-8
d_gene: NA
len: 12
j_gene: TRBJ1-5
abundance: NA
CDR3nt: TGTGCCGGCAGCTCCAGAGATCAGCCCCAGCATTTT
CDR3aa: CAGSSRDQPQHF

v_gene: TRBV6-5
d_gene: TRBD2
len: 15
j_gene: TRBJ2-7
abundance: NA
CDR3nt: TGTGCCAGCGCAACTAGCGGTAGCTCCTACAATGAGCAGTACTTC
CDR3aa: CASATSGSSYNEQYF

v_gene: TRBV30
d_gene: NA
len: 12
j_gene: TRBJ2-5
abundance: NA
CDR3nt: TGTGCCTGGAGTCGTCTCGGGGAGACCCAGTACTTC
CDR3aa: CAWSRLGETQYF

v_gene: TRBV6-6
d_gene: NA
len: 11
j_gene: TRBJ1-2
abundance: few
CDR3nt: TGTGCCAGCAGTTACTCGACGACGGCCACCTTC
CDR3aa: CASSYSTTATF

v_gene: TRBV20-1
d_gene: TRBD1
len: 16
j_gene: TRBJ1-2
abundance: NA
CDR3nt: TGCAGTGCTAGAGACCCCGGGACAGGGGCCAGCTATGGCTACACCTTC
CDR3aa: CSARDPGTGASYGYTF

v_gene: TRBV12-3/TRBV12-4
d_gene: NA
len: 15
j_gene: TRBJ2-1
abundance: NA
CDR3nt: TGTGCCAGTAATTTGGCCGGACTCCCTTACAATGAGCAGTTCTTC
CDR3aa: CASNLAGLPYNEQFF

v_gene: TRBV29-1
d_gene: NA
len: 13
j_gene: TRBJ2-5
abundance: NA
CDR3nt: TGCAGCGTTGAGTACGGTCCTTTGGCTGAGCAGTACTTC
CDR3aa: CSVEYGPLAEQYF

v_gene: TRBV4-3
d_gene: NA
len: 13
j_gene: TRBJ1-2
abundance: NA
CDR3nt: TGCGCCAGCAGCCAGGCCCGGGGCTATGGCTACACCTTC
CDR3aa: CASSQARGYGYTF

v_gene: TRBV20-1
d_gene: NA
len: 15
j_gene: TRBJ1-2
abundance: NA
CDR3nt: TGCAGTGCTAGACTCCTCGCAGGGTCCCTAAGTGGCTACACCTTC
CDR3aa: CSARLLAGSLSGYTF

v_gene: TRBV12-3/TRBV12-4
d_gene: NA
len: 15
j_gene: TRBJ2-4
abundance: NA
CDR3nt: TGTGCCAGCAGCCGCACCCCAGTAGCCAAAAACATTCAGTACTTC
CDR3aa: CASSRTPVAKNIQYF

v_gene: TRBV29-1
d_gene: TRBD2
len: 13
j_gene: TRBJ2-1
abundance: NA
CDR3nt: TGCAGCGTTTCGGAGCGGGGGCGCAATGAGCAGTTCTTC
CDR3aa: CSVSERGRNEQFF